These 24 T cell receptor beta chains were sequenced from one sample in a study of T cells in Graves' hyperthyroidism and ophthalmopathy (dated by TCRdb to about 2019). The library was built by means of multiplex PCR. Instrument used: Illumina HiSeq 2000. The TCR beta CDR3 regions were amplified from RNA transcripts. For the first round of RT-PCR on the TCR CDR3, the HTBI primer set was used together with the Qiagen OneStep RT-PCR kit. TCRdb ran its own pipeline on the public reads, namely fastp trimming at Q25 and MiXCR clone calling, and kept in-frame beta chains. Every entry covers one CDR3 protein and lists the most common genes and DNA from its rows. The sample table contains approximately 520,000 distinct CDR3 sequences; only one count was recorded for 20% of them. The ten largest clones represent more than 25% of the sample. Sequenced: blood. Every receptor here comes from a man aged 18 to 30 with Graves' hyperthyroidism.

About this clonotype: This may be a read error: a much more frequent sequence differs by one nucleotide. This chain uses TRBV12-5 with TRBJ2-5; D is unresolved. The germline V gene encodes CDR1 LGHNT and CDR2 FRNRAP. The CDR3 spans 11 residues. The CDR3 region has the DNA TGTGTTAGTGGTTATTTAGAGACCCAGTACTTC. Protein: CVSGYLETQYF.

The V and J genes are TRBV11-1 and TRBJ2-7, with D unclear. The CDR3 runs to 14 residues. Trimming removed 2 bases from V and 0 bases from J, with 8 bases in between. Germline V CDR1 and CDR2: SGHAT, FQDESV (reference sequence). Here the CDR3 DNA reads TGTGCCAGCAGCTTAACCCCGTTCTCCTACGAGCAGTACTTC. It translates to CASSLTPFSYEQYF.

This clonotype was observed a few times. The chain recombines TRBV4-1 with TRBJ1-1; D is possibly TRBD1 (5 bases). Between the trimmed V and J ends, which lost 1 base and 5 bases, there was a span of 20 bases. CDR1 is MGHRA, CDR2 YSYEKL, per germline. The CDR3 runs to 17 residues. The CDR3 spells CASSQGAQGYRRTEAFF. CDR3 sequence (DNA): TGCGCCAGCAGCCAAGGCGCTCAGGGTTATCGGAGGACTGAAGCTTTCTTT.

The rearrangement links TRBV28 to TRBJ2-7; D gene uncertain. The CDR3 consists of 15 residues. Germline V lookup: CDR1 MDHEN, CDR2 SYDVKM. The V end lost 2 bases, the J end lost 5 bases, and 16 bases lay between the germline ends. The CDR3 sequence is CASSLNPGLVHEQYF. DNA for the CDR3: TGTGCCAGCAGTTTAAATCCTGGGTTGGTCCACGAGCAGTACTTC.

This clonotype was counted a few times. The chain has TRBV7-8 and TRBJ1-6; no firm D call. V lost 1 base, J lost 6 bases, and 10 bases lay in between. Germline V gene sequence: CDR1 SGHVS, CDR2 FQNEAQ. CDR3 length: 15 residues. The CDR3 is CASSLGSGLNSPLHF. CDR3 DNA sequence: TGTGCCAGCAGCTTAGGGTCCGGACTTAATTCACCCCTCCACTTT.

Concerning this clonotype itself: The final CDR3 position lacks the conserved phenylalanine or tryptophan, pointing to a likely read error. The V call is TRBV11-3, the J call TRBJ1-1; no definite D call. Trimming pared 0 bases from V and 0 bases from J, leaving 5 bases between. Germline V gene sequence: CDR1 SGHNT, CDR2 YENEEA. The CDR3 totals 14 residues. The chain's CDR3 is CASSLEPVNTEAFV. The CDR3 DNA follows: TGTGCCAGCAGCTTAGAGCCAGTGAACACTGAAGCTTTCGTT.

The chain carries TRBV20-1 and TRBJ2-5, with D perhaps assigned TRBD1 or TRBD2 (5 bases each). The CDR3 length is 12 residues. Germline lookup yields CDR1 DFQATT and CDR2 SNEGSKA (reference sequence). V dropped 8 bases and J dropped 3 bases, with 13 bases sitting between them. The CDR3 DNA reads TGCAGTTCGGGACGGAAAAAAGAGACCCAGTACTTC. It translates to CSSGRKKETQYF.

The chain is built from TRBV3-1 and TRBJ1-3, with no clear D. This CDR3 has 16 amino acids. The V end was cut by 6 bases, the J end by 3 bases, with 18 bases between. CDR1 LGHDT and CDR2 YNNKEL come from the germline V gene (reference sequence). The CDR3 protein is CASRGESAGDGNTIYF. The CDR3, as DNA: TGTGCCAGCAGGGGCGAGTCGGCTGGTGATGGAAACACCATATATTTT.

At least ten counts were recorded for this clonotype. The chain joins TRBV29-1 to TRBJ1-1; TRBD1 matches 8 bases. The CDR3 length is 13 residues. Germline V lookup: CDR1 SQVTM, CDR2 ANQGSEA. With 5 bases clipped from V and 1 base from J, the junction kept 3 bases outside the gene matches. CDR3 loop: CSVSGQGNTEAFF. DNA for the CDR3: TGCAGCGTTTCTGGACAGGGGAACACTGAAGCTTTCTTT.

This clonotype was observed many times. This CDR3 is CASSSPDRARVYEQYF. CDR3 nucleotides: TGTGCCAGCAGCTCCCCGGACAGGGCGAGGGTGTACGAGCAGTACTTC. The chain carries TRBV11-1 and TRBJ2-7; TRBD1 agrees at 8 bases. Germline CDR1 and CDR2: SGHAT and FQDESV (reference sequence). J lost 4 bases, V lost 4 bases, and 12 bases had no gene match. The CDR3 sequence is 16 residues long.

This clonotype was seen many times. This sequence joins TRBV4-2 and TRBJ2-2, with D perhaps assigned TRBD1 or TRBD2 (5 bases each). This CDR3 is built from 14 residues. V lost 6 bases and J lost 2, with 10 bases in between. From germline, CDR1 is LGHNA and CDR2 YNFKEQ. In DNA, the CDR3 is TGTGCCAGCAGTCGGGACGGAAACACCGGGGAGCTGTTTTTT. Encoded protein: CASSRDGNTGELFF.

As for this clonotype: A much larger clone differs by one base, so this may be a read error. Since no conserved phenylalanine or tryptophan closes the CDR3, a read error is the likely cause. The chain has TRBV6-1 and TRBJ1-5; tentatively, D is TRBD1 (5 bases). The V and J ends lost 4 bases and 2 bases respectively, with 6 bases between them. Germline V gene sequence: CDR1 MNHNS, CDR2 SASEGT. The CDR3 is 13 residues long. CDR3 coding DNA: TGTGCCAGCAGTGGGGGACGCAATCAGCCCCAGCATTAT. Its protein is CASSGGRNQPQHY.

The rearrangement joins TRBV29-1 to TRBJ1-1; D is undetermined. Germline CDR1 reads SQVTM; CDR2 reads ANQGSEA. Trimming took off 4 bases at V and 0 bases at J, with 9 bases between the two ends. The CDR3 has 13 amino acids. CDR3 protein: CSVAAGMNTEAFF. For the CDR3, the DNA is TGCAGCGTTGCCGCCGGAATGAACACTGAAGCTTTCTTT.

In this sample, this clonotype turned up a few times. The CDR3 nucleotides are TGTGCCAGCAGTGAGGGGGGGACAGGCCCTCTGGAGCAGTACTTC. It specifies CASSEGGTGPLEQYF. The chain recombines TRBV2 with TRBJ2-7; a weak D match, TRBD1 (8 bases). In germline, CDR1 is SNHLY, CDR2 FYNNEI. The CDR3 is 15 amino acids. V gave up 3 bases and J gave up 7 bases, with 19 bases separating them.

This clonotype was counted a single time. Germline is not matched at one junction end, which may reflect a read error. The rearrangement uses TRBV14 and TRBJ1-1; 11 bases map to TRBD1. CDR1 is SGHDN, CDR2 FVKESK, per germline. This CDR3 region has 15 residues. CDR3 amino acids: CASSQRTGGRTEACF. The DNA of the CDR3 is TGTGCCAGCAGCCAAAGGACAGGGGGCCGCACTGAAGCTTGCTTT.

This clonotype was seen at least ten times. The CDR3 region has the DNA TGTGCCTGGAGAAGTACAGGGCGAGACTATGGCTACACCTTC. Its translation: CAWRSTGRDYGYTF. This sequence joins TRBV30 and TRBJ1-2; possibly TRBD1 for D (6 bases). V was cut by 3 bases and J by 3 bases, with 14 bases left in between. The CDR3 has 14 amino acids. The V gene's germline CDR1 is GTSNPN and CDR2 SVGIG (reference sequence).

This clonotype was recorded at least ten times. One end of the junction varies from germline; a read error may be responsible. The chain uses TRBV27 and TRBJ1-1; possibly TRBD1 for D (5 bases). From germline, CDR1 is MNHEY and CDR2 SMNVEV (reference sequence). The CDR3 length is 15 residues. The CDR3 DNA reads TGTGCCAGCACCCGGCTTGGGGACCTGAACGCTGAAGCTTTCTTT. Residues: CASTRLGDLNAEAFF.

This clonotype was seen ten or more times. The chain recombines TRBV19 with TRBJ1-5, with 7 bases fitting TRBD1. The CDR3 spans 16 residues. With 5 bases clipped from V and 2 bases from J, the junction kept 9 bases outside the gene matches. Germline loops: CDR1 LNHDA, CDR2 SQIVND (reference sequence). CDR3 loop: CASSFYRGRGNQPQHF. CDR3 DNA sequence: TGTGCCAGTAGTTTTTACAGGGGCCGGGGCAATCAGCCCCAGCATTTT.

The table lists this clonotype with many counts. The chain couples TRBV28 to TRBJ1-2; TRBD1 aligns across 7 bases. CDR1 is MDHEN and CDR2 is SYDVKM in the germline V gene. The length of the CDR3 is 13 residues. The ends lost 7 bases at V and 8 bases at J; junction bases unmatched: 10. CDR3 sequence: CASTTTGRGGYTF. DNA for the CDR3: TGTGCCAGCACTACGACAGGGAGAGGAGGCTACACCTTC.

This clonotype has a handful of counts. A read error may be the cause here, since a much bigger clone is one base away. V gene TRBV12-3 or TRBV12-4 combines with J gene TRBJ1-5; perhaps TRBD1 as D (6 bases). V shed 5 bases and J shed 11 bases, with 22 bases lying between them. The CDR3 consists of 15 residues. DNA for the CDR3: TGTGCCAGCAGTCCCTCCCAAGGGGGAGGGCAGGCCCAGCATTTT. Encoded protein: CASSPSQGGGQAQHF.

This clonotype was recorded many times. The chain joins TRBV12-3 or TRBV12-4 to TRBJ1-1; D is perhaps TRBD1 (5 bases). Trimming shortened V by 3 bases and J by 4 bases, and 18 bases separated the two germline ends. The CDR3 runs to 16 residues. CDR3 protein: CASSFGGPLGSTEAFF. Here the CDR3 DNA reads TGTGCCAGCAGTTTCGGGGGACCTCTGGGGTCCACTGAAGCTTTCTTT.

The sample holds many counts of this clonotype. The chain has TRBV12-3 or TRBV12-4 and TRBJ2-7; TRBD2 aligns across 13 bases. The length of the CDR3 is 15 residues. Losses at the gene ends were 6 bases for V and 2 bases for J; bases not matched to a gene: 4. The CDR3 DNA follows: TGTGCCAGCAGCCTGACTAGCGGGGGGACCTACGAGCAGTACTTC. Its translation: CASSLTSGGTYEQYF.

This clonotype was counted between two and nine times. V and J are TRBV7-9 and TRBJ2-2; D gene unclear. The germline V and J ends were trimmed by 5 bases and 0 bases, with 10 bases remaining between them. The CDR3 extends over 15 amino acids. In germline, CDR1 is SEHNR, CDR2 FQNEAQ (reference sequence). CDR3 in DNA: TGTGCCAGCAGCCCCTTCCAGGCGAACACCGGGGAGCTGTTTTTT. Amino acids: CASSPFQANTGELFF.

The chain links TRBV6-1 to TRBJ1-1; D unresolved. V lost 6 bases and J lost 0, with 17 bases in between. There are 16 residues in the CDR3. CDR1 and CDR2 (germline): MNHNS, SASEGT. The CDR3: CASSPPRAFMNTEAFF. The CDR3, as DNA: TGTGCCAGCAGCCCGCCTCGAGCGTTTATGAACACTGAAGCTTTCTTT.